This T cell receptor (beta chain) was captured by sequencing in a study of cytomegalovirus exposure and HLA in healthy donors. The PCR employed 60 Vbeta primers together with 13 Jbeta primers. TCRdb's table, derived via immunoSEQ multiplex PCR, lists solely in-frame clones and lacks some. The table lists over 150,000 clones, over 70% of them singletons. Worth noting for this clone: Its specificity is not known.

The study's findings and limits: Reported results showed that the classifier diagnosed cytomegalovirus status with high specificity and sensitivity.

Donors were nominally healthy when sampled, though unrecorded immune exposures were likely. Trimming removed 1 base from V and 0 bases from J; junction bases left unmatched: 9. Looked up from germline, CDR1 is SQVTM and CDR2 is ANQGSEA. The CDR3 loop spans 17 amino acids. What was sequenced was PBMCs. V and J are TRBV29-1 and TRBJ2-1; 7 nucleotides agree with TRBD2. This clonotype was sampled from a male donor in good health and CMV-seronegative. CDR3 in DNA: TGCAGCGTTGAAGCGCCGCGGGGAGGGAACTCCTACAATGAGCAGTTCTTC. Translation: CSVEAPRGGNSYNEQFF.